This passage covers 8 T cell receptor beta chains from one sample sequenced in a study of cytomegalovirus exposure and HLA in healthy donors. Use of 60 Vbeta and 13 Jbeta primers characterized the PCR. Repertoires were generated with immunoSEQ multiplex PCR, while TCRdb's copy carries only in-frame clones and drops some. The top ten clones hold about 2.5% of a sample with approximately 97,000 clones, roughly 80% of them seen once. Sequencing was done on a sample of PBMCs. The receptors originated from a man aged 35-49 years in good health and CMV-seronegative.

The J gene is TRBJ1-2, the V gene TRBV19; TRBD1 aligns across 8 bases. The CDR3 has 16 amino acids. Germline V lookup: CDR1 LNHDA, CDR2 SQIVND (reference sequence). Trimming at V came to 5 bases and at J to 4 bases, leaving 12 bases not matched to a gene. The CDR3: CASSQPLTGVSYGYTF. CDR3 nucleotides: TGTGCCAGTAGTCAACCCCTGACAGGGGTAAGCTATGGCTACACCTTC.

The V gene is TRBV5-1, the J gene TRBJ1-2; D gene ambiguous. This CDR3 comprises 13 residues. CDR1 SGHRS and CDR2 YFSETQ come from the germline V gene. Trimming cost V 4 bases and J 7 bases, with 14 bases left between them. The CDR3: CASSGDQTGGYTF. The CDR3 bases are TGCGCCAGCAGCGGAGATCAGACGGGTGGCTACACCTTC.

This chain links TRBV18 with TRBJ2-5, with 8 bases fitting TRBD2. The CDR3 totals 13 residues. J gave up 1 base and V 8 bases, and 3 bases lay outside the gene matches. Germline V CDR1 and CDR2: KGHSH, LQKENI. The CDR3: CASDGGAQETQYF. In DNA, the CDR3 is TGTGCCAGCGACGGGGGGGCCCAAGAGACCCAGTACTTC.

This clone has only a few counts. The chain links TRBV7-3 to TRBJ2-2, with a tentative D call TRBD2 (6 bases). In germline, CDR1 is SGHTA, CDR2 FQGTGA. V lost 5 bases and J 7 bases, leaving 11 bases between the germline ends. The CDR3 spans 13 residues. The CDR3 region is CASSPSRGGELFF. CDR3 nucleotide sequence: TGTGCCAGCAGCCCCTCGCGGGGCGGGGAGCTGTTTTTT.

The chain couples TRBV4-1 to TRBJ1-4; 8 bases map to TRBD1. The CDR3 has 18 amino acids. V was pared by 0 bases and J by 7 bases, with 13 bases of the junction left unmatched. Per germline, CDR1 MGHRA and CDR2 YSYEKL. The DNA for the CDR3 is TGCGCCAGCAGCCAAGAAGGGGTTGCCAGGGGGCTAGGTGAAAAACTGTTTTTT. This sequence encodes CASSQEGVARGLGEKLFF.

DNA for the CDR3: TGTGCCAGCAGTTTACGGCAGGGGTTGGATTCACCCCTCCACTTT. Translated, it gives CASSLRQGLDSPLHF. The chain combines TRBV27 with TRBJ1-6; D possibly corresponds to TRBD1 (6 bases). V was cut by 2 bases and J by 8 bases, with 13 bases left in between. The CDR3 has 15 residues. CDR1 MNHEY and CDR2 SMNVEV come from the germline V gene (reference sequence).

The rearrangement uses TRBV9 and TRBJ2-3; D perhaps matches TRBD2 (6 bases). The CDR3 loop spans 14 amino acids. The germline V and J ends were trimmed by 6 bases and 1 base, with 12 bases remaining between them. Germline CDR1 SGDLS, CDR2 YYNGEE. CDR3 coding DNA: TGTGCCAGCAATTCTCGCGGGGGCACAGATACGCAGTATTTT. Its protein product is CASNSRGGTDTQYF.

This clone was observed a few times. J is TRBJ1-2 and V is TRBV14, with D perhaps matching TRBD1 (6 bases). Looked up from germline, CDR1 is SGHDN and CDR2 is FVKESK. Trimming left V 4 bases short and J 1 base short, with 7 bases between. The CDR3 runs 13 residues. In DNA, the CDR3 is TGTGCCAGCAGCCGACAGGTTAACTATGGCTACACCTTC. This gives the protein CASSRQVNYGYTF.